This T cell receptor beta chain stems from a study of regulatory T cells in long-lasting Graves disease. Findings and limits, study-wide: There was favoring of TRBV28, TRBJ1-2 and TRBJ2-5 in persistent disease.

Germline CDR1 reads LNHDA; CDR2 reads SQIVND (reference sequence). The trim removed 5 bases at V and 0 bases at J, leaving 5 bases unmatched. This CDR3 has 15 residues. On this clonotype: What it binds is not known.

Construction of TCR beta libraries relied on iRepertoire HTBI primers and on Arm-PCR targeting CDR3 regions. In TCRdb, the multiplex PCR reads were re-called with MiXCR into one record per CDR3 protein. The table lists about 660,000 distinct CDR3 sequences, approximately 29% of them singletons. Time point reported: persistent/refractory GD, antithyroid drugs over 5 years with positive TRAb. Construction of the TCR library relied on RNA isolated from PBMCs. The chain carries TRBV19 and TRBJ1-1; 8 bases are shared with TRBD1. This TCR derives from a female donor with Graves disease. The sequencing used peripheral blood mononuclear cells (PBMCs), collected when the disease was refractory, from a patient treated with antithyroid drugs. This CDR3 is CASSPKTGVNTEAFF. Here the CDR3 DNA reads TGTGCCAGTAGTCCTAAGACAGGGGTGAACACTGAAGCTTTCTTT.